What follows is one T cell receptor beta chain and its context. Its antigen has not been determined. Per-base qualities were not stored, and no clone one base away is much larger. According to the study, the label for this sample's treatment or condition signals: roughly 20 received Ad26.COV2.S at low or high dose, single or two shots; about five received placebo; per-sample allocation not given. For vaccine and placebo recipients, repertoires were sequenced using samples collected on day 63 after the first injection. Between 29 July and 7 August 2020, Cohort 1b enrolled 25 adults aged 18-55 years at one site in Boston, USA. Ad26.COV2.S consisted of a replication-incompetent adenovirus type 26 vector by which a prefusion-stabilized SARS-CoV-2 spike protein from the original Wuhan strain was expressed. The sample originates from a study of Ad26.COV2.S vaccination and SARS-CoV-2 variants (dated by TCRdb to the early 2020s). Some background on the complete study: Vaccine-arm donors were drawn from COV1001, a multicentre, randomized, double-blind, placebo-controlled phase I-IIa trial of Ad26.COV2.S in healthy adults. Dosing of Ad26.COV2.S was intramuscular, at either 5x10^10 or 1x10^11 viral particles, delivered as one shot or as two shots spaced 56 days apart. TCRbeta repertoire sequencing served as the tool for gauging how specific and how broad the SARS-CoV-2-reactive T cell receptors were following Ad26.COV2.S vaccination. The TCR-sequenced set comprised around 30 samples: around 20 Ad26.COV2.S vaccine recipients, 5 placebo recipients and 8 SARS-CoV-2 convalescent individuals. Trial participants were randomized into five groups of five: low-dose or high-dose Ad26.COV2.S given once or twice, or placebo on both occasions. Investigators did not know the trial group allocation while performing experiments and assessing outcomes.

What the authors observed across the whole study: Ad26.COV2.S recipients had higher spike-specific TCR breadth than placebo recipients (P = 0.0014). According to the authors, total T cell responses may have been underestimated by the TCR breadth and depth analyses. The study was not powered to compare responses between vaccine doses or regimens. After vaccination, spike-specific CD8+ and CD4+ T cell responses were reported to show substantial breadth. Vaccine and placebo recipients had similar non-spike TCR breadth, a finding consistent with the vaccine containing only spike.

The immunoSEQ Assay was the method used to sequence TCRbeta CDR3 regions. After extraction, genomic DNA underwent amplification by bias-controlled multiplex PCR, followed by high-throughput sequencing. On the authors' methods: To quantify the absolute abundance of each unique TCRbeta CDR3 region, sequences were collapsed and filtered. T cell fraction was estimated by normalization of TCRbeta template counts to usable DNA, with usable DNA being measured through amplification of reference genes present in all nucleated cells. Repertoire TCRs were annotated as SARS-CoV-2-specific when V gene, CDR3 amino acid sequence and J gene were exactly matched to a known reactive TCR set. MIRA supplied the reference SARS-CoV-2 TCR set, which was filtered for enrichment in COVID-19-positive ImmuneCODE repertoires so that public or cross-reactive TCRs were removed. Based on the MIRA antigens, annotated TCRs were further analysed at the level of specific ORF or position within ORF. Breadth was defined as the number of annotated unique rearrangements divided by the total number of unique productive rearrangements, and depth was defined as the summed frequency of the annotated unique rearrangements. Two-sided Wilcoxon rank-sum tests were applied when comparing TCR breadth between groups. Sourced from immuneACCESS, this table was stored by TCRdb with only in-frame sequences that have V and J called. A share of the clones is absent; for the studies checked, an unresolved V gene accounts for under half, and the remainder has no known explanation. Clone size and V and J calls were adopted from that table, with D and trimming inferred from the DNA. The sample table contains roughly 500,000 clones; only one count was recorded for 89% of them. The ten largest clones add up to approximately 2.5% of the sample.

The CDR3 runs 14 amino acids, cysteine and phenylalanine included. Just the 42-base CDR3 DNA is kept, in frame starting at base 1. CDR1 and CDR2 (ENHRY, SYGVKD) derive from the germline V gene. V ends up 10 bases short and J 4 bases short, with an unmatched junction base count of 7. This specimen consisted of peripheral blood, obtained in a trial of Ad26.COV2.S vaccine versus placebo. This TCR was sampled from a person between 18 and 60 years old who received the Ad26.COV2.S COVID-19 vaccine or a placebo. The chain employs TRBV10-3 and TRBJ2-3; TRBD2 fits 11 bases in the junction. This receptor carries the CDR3 CATGVAGGADTQYF. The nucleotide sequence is TGTGCCACGGGAGTAGCGGGGGGGGCAGATACGCAGTATTTT.